The present T cell receptor beta chain was sequenced within a study of control samples from healthy donors and cancer patients. This table comes from immunoSEQ multiplex PCR, and its TCRdb copy is limited to in-frame clones, with some not included. Its clone listing holds roughly 190,000 clones. Trimming took off 5 bases at V and 1 base at J, with 14 bases between the two ends. In germline, CDR1 is MDHEN, CDR2 SYDVKM. CDR3 length: 15 amino acids. This TCR derives from a woman under 40 in good health. V gene TRBV28 combines with J gene TRBJ1-1; D gene uncertain. The sample taken for sequencing was blood. The CDR3: CASSTFADWNTEAFF. DNA of the CDR3: TGTGCCAGCAGTACCTTCGCCGACTGGAACACTGAAGCTTTCTTT.